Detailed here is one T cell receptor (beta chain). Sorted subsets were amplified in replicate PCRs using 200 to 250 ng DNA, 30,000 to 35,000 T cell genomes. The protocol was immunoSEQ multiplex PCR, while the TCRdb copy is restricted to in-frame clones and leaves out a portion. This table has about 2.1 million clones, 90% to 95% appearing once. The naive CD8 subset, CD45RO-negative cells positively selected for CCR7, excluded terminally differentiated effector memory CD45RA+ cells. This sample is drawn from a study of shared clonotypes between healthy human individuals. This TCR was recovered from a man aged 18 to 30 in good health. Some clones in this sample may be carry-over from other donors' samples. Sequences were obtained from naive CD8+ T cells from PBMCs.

CDR3 residues: CASRGDRKPYGYTF. In nucleotides, the CDR3 is TGTGCCAGCAGGGGGGACAGAAAACCTTATGGCTACACCTTC. The chain has TRBV28 and TRBJ1-2; the match to TRBD1 covers 7 bases. Germline V gene sequence: CDR1 MDHEN, CDR2 SYDVKM. Trimming removed 6 bases from V and 5 bases from J; junction bases left unmatched: 9. This CDR3 has 14 amino acids.